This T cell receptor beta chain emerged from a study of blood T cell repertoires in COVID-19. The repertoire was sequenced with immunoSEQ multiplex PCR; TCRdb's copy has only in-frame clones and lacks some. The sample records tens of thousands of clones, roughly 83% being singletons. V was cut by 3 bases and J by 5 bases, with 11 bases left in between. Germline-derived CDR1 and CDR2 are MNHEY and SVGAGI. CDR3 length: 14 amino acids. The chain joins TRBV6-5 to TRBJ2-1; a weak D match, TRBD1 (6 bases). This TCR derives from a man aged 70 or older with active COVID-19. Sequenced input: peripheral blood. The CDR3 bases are TGTGCCAGCAGTTATCCGGACAGTCACAATGAGCAGTTCTTC. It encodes CASSYPDSHNEQFF.